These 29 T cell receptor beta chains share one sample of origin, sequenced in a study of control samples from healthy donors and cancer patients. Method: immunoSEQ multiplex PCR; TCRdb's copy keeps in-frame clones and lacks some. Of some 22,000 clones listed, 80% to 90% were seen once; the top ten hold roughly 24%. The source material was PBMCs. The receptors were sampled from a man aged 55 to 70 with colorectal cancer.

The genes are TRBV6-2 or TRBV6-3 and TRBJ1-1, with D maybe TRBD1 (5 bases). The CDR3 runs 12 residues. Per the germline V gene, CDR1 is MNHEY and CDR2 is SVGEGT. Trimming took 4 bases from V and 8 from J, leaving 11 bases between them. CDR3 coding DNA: TGTGCCAGCAGTTGGGCAGGGATAGAAGCTTTCTTT. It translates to CASSWAGIEAFF.

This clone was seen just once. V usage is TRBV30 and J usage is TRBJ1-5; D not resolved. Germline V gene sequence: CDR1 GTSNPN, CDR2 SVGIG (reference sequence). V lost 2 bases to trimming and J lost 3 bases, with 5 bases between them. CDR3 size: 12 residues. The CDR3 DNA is TGTGCCTGGAGTAGAGTCAATCAGCCCCAGCATTTT. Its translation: CAWSRVNQPQHF.

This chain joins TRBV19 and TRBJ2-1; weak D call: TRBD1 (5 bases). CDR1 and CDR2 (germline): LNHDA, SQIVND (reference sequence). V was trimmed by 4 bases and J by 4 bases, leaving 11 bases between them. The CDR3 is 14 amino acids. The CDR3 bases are TGTGCCAGTAGTAGACAGATACTTTACAATGAGCAGTTCTTC. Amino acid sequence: CASSRQILYNEQFF.

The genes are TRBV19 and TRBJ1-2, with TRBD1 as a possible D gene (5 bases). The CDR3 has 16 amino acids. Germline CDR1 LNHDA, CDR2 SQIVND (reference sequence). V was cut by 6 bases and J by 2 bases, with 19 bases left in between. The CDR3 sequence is CASRPPRGGGNYGYTF. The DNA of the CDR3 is TGTGCCAGTAGGCCCCCTCGCGGGGGGGGGAACTATGGCTACACCTTC.

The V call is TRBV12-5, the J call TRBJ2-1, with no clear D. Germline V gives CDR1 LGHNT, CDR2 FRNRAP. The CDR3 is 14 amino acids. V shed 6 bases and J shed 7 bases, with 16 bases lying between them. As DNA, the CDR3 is TGTGCTAGTGGGGAGATCGGCGTCGAGAATGAGCAGTTCTTC. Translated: CASGEIGVENEQFF.

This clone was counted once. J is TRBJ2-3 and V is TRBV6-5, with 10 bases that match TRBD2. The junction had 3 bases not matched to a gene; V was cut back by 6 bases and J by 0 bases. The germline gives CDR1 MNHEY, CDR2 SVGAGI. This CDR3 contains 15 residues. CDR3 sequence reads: CASRLAGVSTDTQYF. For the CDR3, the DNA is TGTGCCAGCAGGCTAGCGGGGGTTAGCACAGATACGCAGTATTTT.

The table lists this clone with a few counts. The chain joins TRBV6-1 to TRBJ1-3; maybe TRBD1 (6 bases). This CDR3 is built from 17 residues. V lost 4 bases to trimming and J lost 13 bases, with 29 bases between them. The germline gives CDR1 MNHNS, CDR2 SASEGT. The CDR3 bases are TGTGCCAGCAGTGCCCAGGGGCGAACCCCCTGGAAACACCATATATATTTT. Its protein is CASSAQGRTPWKHHIYF.

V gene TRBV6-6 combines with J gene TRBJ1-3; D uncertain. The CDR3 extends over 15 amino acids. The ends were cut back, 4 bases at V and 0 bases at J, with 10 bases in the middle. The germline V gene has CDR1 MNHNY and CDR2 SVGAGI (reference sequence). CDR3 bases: TGTGCCAGCAGTTCTCTCAGCACCTCTGGAAACACCATATATTTT. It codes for CASSSLSTSGNTIYF.

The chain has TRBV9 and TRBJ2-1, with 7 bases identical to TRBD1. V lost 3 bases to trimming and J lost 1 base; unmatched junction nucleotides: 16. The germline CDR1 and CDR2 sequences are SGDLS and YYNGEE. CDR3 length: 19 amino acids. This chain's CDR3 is CASSAPDRETPGSYNEQFF. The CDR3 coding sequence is TGTGCCAGCAGCGCCCCTGACAGGGAAACCCCGGGATCCTACAATGAGCAGTTCTTC.

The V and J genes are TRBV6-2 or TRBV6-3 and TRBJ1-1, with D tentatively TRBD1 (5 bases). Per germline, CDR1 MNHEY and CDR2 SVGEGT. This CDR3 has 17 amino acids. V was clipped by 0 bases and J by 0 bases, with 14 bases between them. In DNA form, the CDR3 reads TGTGCCAGCAGTTACTCGTATCTCAGACAGATGAACACTGAAGCTTTCTTT. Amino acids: CASSYSYLRQMNTEAFF.

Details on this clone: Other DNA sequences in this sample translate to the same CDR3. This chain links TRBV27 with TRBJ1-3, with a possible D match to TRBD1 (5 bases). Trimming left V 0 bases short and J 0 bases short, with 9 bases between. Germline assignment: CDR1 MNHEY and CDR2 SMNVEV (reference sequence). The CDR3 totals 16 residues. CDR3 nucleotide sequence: TGTGCCAGCAGTTTATCGAGGGACCTCTCTGGAAACACCATATATTTT. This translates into CASSLSRDLSGNTIYF.

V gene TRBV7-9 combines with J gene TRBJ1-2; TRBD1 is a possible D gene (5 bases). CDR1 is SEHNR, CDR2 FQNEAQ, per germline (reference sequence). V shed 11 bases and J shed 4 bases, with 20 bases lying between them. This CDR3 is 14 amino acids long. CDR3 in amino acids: CAGKRQGGSYGYTF. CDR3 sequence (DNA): TGTGCCGGGAAAAGGCAGGGAGGTAGCTATGGCTACACCTTC.

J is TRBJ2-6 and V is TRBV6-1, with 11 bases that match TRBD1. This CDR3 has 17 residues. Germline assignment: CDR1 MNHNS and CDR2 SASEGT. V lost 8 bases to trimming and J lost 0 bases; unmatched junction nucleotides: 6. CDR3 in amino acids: CASGGQGAFSGANVLTF. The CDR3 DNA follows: TGTGCCAGCGGTGGACAGGGGGCGTTCTCTGGGGCCAACGTCCTGACTTTC.

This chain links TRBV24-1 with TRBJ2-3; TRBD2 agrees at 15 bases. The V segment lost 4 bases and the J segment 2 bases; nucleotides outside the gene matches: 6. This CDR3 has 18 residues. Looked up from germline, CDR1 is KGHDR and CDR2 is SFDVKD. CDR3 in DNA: TGTGCCACCAGTGACCCCGGGACTAGCGGGGGGACCACAGATACGCAGTATTTT. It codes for CATSDPGTSGGTTDTQYF.

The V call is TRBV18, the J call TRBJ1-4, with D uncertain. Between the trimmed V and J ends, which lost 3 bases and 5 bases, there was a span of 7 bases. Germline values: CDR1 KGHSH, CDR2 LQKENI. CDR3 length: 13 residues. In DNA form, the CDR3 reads TGTGCCAGCTCACCGCTACAGAATGAAAAACTGTTTTTT. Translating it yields CASSPLQNEKLFF.

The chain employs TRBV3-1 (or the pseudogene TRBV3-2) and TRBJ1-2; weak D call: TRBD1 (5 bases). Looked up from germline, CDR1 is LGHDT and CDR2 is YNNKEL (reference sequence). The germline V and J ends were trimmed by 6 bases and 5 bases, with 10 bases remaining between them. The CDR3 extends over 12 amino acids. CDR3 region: CASRHEGYGYTF. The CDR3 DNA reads TGTGCCAGCAGACACGAGGGGTATGGCTACACCTTC.

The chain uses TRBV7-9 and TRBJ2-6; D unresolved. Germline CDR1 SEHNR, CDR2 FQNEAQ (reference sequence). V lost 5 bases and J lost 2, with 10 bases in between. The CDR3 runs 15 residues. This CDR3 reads CASSPGSPGANVLTF. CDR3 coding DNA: TGTGCCAGCAGCCCCGGTAGCCCTGGGGCCAACGTCCTGACTTTC.

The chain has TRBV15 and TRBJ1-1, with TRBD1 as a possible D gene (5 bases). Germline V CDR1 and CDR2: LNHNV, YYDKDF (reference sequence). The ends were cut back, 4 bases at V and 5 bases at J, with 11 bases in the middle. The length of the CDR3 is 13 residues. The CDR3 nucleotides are TGTGCCACCAGCACCCCTAGGGGTACTGAAGCTTTCTTT. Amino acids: CATSTPRGTEAFF. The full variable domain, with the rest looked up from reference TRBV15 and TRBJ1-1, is DAMVIQNPRYQVTQFGKPVTLSCSQTLNHNVMYWYQQKSSQAPKLLFHYYDKDFNNEADTPDNFQSRRPNTSFCFLDIRSPGLGDTAMYLCATSTPRGTEAFFGQGTRLTVV.

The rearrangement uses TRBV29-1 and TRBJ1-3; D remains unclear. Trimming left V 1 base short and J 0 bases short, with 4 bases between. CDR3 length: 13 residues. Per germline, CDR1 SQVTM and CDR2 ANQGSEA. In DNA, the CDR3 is TGCAGCGTTGAAGGGAGCTCTGGAAACACCATATATTTT. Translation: CSVEGSSGNTIYF.

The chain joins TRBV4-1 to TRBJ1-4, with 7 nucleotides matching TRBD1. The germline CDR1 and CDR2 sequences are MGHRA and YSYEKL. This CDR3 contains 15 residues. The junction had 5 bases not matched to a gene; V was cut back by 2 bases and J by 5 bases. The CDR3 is CASSQRLTGNEKLFF. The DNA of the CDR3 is TGCGCCAGCAGCCAAAGGTTGACAGGGAATGAAAAACTGTTTTTT.

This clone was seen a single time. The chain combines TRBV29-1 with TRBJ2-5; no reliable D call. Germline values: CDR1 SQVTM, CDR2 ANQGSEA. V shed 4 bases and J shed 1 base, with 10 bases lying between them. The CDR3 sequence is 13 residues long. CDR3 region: CSVGRSFQETQYF. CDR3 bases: TGCAGCGTTGGCAGGAGCTTCCAAGAGACCCAGTACTTC.

This chain's CDR3 is CASSLRGGANVLTF. The CDR3 DNA reads as TGCGCCAGCAGCTTGCGAGGGGGGGCCAACGTCCTGACTTTC. V usage is TRBV5-1 and J usage is TRBJ2-6, with a weak D call TRBD2 (5 bases). CDR1 is SGHRS and CDR2 is YFSETQ in the germline V gene. Trimming removed 1 base from V and 4 bases from J, with 6 bases in between. This CDR3 region has 14 residues. Full variable domain (remainder filled in from reference TRBV5-1 and TRBJ2-6): KAGVTQTPRYLIKTRGQQVTLSCSPISGHRSVSWYQQTPGQGLQFLFEYFSETQRNKGNFPGRFSGRQFSNSRSEMNVSTLELGDSALYLCASSLRGGANVLTFGAGSRLTVL.

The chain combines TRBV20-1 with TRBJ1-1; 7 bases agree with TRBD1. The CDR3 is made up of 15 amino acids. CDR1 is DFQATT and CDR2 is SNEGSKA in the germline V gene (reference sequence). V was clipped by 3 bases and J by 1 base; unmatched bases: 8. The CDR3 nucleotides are TGCAGTGCTAGTTACACAGGGGCTTCGAACACTGAAGCTTTCTTT. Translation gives CSASYTGASNTEAFF.

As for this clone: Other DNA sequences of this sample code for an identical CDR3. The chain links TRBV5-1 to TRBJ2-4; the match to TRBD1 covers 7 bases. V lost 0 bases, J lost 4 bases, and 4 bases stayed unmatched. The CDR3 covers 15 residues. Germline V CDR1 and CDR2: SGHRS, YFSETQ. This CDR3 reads CASSLASGGKNIQYF. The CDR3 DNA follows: TGCGCCAGCAGCTTGGCGTCAGGGGGTAAAAACATTCAGTACTTC.

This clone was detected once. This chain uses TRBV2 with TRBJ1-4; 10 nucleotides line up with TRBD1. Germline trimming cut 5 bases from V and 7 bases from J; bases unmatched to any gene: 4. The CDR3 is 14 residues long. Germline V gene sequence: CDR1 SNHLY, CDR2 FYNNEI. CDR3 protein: CASSSTGGLEKLFF. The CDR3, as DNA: TGTGCCAGCAGTTCGACAGGGGGCCTTGAAAAACTGTTTTTT.

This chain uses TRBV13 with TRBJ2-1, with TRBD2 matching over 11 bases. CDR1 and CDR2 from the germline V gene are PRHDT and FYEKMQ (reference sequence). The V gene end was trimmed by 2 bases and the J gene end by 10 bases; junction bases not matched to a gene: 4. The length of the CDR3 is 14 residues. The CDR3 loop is CASSLRTSGQEQFF. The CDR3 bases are TGTGCCAGCAGCTTAAGGACTAGCGGGCAGGAGCAGTTCTTC.

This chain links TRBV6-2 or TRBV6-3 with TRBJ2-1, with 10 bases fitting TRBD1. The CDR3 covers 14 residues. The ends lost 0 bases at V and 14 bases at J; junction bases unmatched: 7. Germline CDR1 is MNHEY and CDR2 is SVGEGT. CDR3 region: CASSYSGGTGDKFF. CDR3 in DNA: TGTGCCAGCAGTTACTCGGGGGGGACAGGGGATAAGTTCTTC.

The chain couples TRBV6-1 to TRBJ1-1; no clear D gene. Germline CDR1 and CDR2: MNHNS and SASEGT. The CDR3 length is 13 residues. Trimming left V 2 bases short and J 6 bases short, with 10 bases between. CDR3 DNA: TGTGCCAGCAGTGAAATAGGTACAGCTGAAGCTTTCTTT. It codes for CASSEIGTAEAFF.

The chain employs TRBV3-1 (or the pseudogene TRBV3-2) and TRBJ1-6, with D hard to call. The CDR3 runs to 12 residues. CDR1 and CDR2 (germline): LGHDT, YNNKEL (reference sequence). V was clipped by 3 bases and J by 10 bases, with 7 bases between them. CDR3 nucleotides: TGTGCCAGCAGCCAGCAAGGATCACCCCTCCACTTT. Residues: CASSQQGSPLHF.